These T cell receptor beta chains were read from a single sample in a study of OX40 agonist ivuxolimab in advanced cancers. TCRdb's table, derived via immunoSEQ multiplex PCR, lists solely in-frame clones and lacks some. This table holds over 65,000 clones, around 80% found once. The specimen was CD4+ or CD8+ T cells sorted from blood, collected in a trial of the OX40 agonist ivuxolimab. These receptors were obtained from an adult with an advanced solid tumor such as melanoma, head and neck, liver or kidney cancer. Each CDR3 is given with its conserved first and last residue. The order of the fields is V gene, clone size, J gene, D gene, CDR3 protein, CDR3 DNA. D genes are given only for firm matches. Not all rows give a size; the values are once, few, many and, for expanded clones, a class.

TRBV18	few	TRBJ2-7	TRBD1	CASSPRTGPYTYEQYF	TGTGCCAGCTCACCCCGGACAGGGCCCTATACCTACGAGCAGTACTTC
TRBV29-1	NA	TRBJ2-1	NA	CSVEVLGSYNEQFF	TGCAGCGTTGAAGTCCTTGGCTCCTACAATGAGCAGTTCTTC
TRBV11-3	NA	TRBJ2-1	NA	CASSLGSGETYEQFF	TGTGCCAGCAGCTTGGGGTCAGGGGAAACGTATGAGCAGTTCTTC
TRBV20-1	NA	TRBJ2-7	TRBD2	CSAHGLGLQYF	TGCAGTGCTCACGGACTAGGTCTGCAGTACTTC
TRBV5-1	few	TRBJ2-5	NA	CASSLQGRRETQYF	TGCGCCAGCAGTCTACAGGGCAGAAGGGAGACCCAGTACTTC
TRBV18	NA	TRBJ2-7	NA	CASSPPAGAAYEQYF	TGTGCCAGCTCACCACCGGCGGGGGCCGCGTACGAGCAGTACTTC
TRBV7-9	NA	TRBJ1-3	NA	CASGLSGSGNTIYF	TGTGCCAGCGGATTGTCTGGCTCTGGAAACACCATATATTTT
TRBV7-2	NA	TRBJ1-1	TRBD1	CASSLVLDRVRNTEAFF	TGTGCCAGCAGCTTAGTACTGGACAGGGTCCGGAACACTGAAGCTTTCTTT
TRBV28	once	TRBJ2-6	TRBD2	CAGTSGRAGANVLTF	TGTGCCGGGACTAGCGGGAGGGCTGGGGCCAACGTCCTGACTTTC
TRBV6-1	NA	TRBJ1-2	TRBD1	CASTFNRGRNYGYTF	TGTGCCAGCACCTTCAACAGGGGGCGCAACTATGGCTACACCTTC
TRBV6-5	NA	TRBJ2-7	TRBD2	CASSSFSGTAYEQYF	TGTGCCAGCAGTTCTTTTAGCGGGACTGCCTACGAGCAGTACTTC
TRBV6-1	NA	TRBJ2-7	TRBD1	CASSEEGQGPTYEQYF	TGTGCCAGCAGTGAAGAGGGACAGGGGCCTACCTACGAGCAGTACTTC
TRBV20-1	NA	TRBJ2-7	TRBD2	CSATSGYEQYF	TGCAGTGCTACTAGCGGGTACGAGCAGTACTTC
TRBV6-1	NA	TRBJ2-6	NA	CASSELQVRFGYSGANVLTF	TGTGCCAGCAGTGAACTACAGGTGAGGTTCGGCTACTCTGGGGCCAACGTCCTGACTTTC
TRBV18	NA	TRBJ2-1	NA	CASSPILEVGSNEQFF	TGTGCCAGCTCACCCATACTCGAGGTTGGGAGTAATGAGCAGTTCTTC
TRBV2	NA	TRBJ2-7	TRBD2	CASRGLAGPSSYEQYF	TGTGCCAGCAGGGGACTAGCGGGACCAAGCTCCTACGAGCAGTACTTC
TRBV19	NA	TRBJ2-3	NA	CASRPTDLTDTQYF	TGTGCCAGTAGGCCGACAGATCTCACAGATACGCAGTATTTT
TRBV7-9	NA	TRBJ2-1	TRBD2	CASSGGLAGANEQFF	TGTGCCAGCAGCGGTGGGCTAGCGGGGGCTAATGAGCAGTTCTTC
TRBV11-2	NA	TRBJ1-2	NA	CASSSREYSGYTF	TGTGCCAGCAGCTCCAGGGAGTATAGTGGCTACACCTTC
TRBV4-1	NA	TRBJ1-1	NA	CASRVGSSMNTEAFF	TGCGCCAGCCGAGTAGGGAGTTCCATGAACACTGAAGCTTTCTTT
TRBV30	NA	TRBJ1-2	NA	CAWTQTAGYTF	TGTGCCTGGACCCAGACAGCGGGCTACACCTTC
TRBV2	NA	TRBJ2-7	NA	CASSRTENGQYF	TGTGCCAGCTCCAGGACGGAAAACGGGCAGTACTTC
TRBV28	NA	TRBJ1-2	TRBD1	CASRGQGGGYTF	TGTGCCAGCAGGGGACAGGGGGGCGGCTACACCTTC
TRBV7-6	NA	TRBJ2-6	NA	CASSLVGGPGANVLTF	TGTGCCAGCAGCTTAGTTGGGGGGCCTGGGGCCAACGTCCTGACTTTC
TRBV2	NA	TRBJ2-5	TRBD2	CASSRTSGAQETQYF	TGTGCCAGCAGTCGGACTAGCGGGGCCCAAGAGACCCAGTACTTC
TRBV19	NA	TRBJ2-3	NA	CASSIGSRADTQYF	TGTGCCAGTAGTATAGGATCGAGGGCGGATACGCAGTATTTT
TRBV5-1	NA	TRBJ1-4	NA	CASSLTPYGEKLFF	TGCGCCAGCAGCTTGACTCCCTACGGGGAAAAACTGTTTTTT
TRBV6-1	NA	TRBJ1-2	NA	CASSEGPLNYGYTF	TGTGCCAGCAGTGAAGGGCCACTGAACTATGGCTACACCTTC
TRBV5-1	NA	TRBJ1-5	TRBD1	CASSLVPTTGEQPQHF	TGCGCCAGCAGCTTGGTCCCGACGACAGGGGAACAGCCCCAGCATTTT
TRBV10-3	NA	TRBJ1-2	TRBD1	CAISGYGQGNYGYTF	TGTGCCATCAGTGGGTATGGACAGGGGAACTATGGCTACACCTTC
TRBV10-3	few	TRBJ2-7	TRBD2	CAISEDHAGGYEQYF	TGTGCCATCAGTGAGGATCATGCGGGAGGCTACGAGCAGTACTTC